Given below is one T cell receptor beta chain in context. This sample is part of a study of blood T cell repertoires in COVID-19. Study at large: Collection of acute and convalescent COVID-19 samples took place in the United States, Italy and Spain. The analysed material was cDNA or gDNA that came from T cells, B-cell-depleted T cells, or PBMCs.

How the authors handled the data: Reference gene primer amplification in the assay estimated nucleated cell counts. Produced via immunoSEQ multiplex PCR; TCRdb's table is partial and in-frame only. V, J and clone size derive from that table, while D and trimming were established from the DNA sequence. The sample carries 150,000 or so clones, approximately 75% recorded once. Germline CDR1 SGHVS, CDR2 FQNEAQ. This CDR3 comprises 16 residues. With V trimmed by 5 bases and J by 5 bases, 9 bases remained unmatched. This TCR was sampled from a human donor in a cohort sampled during active COVID-19. Sequencing was done on a sample of peripheral blood. This chain uses TRBV7-8 with TRBJ2-5; TRBD2 agrees at 12 bases. CDR3 sequence (DNA): TGTGCCAGCAGCCGCCGAGGACTAGCGGGAACGGAGACCCAGTACTTC. It codes for CASSRRGLAGTETQYF.